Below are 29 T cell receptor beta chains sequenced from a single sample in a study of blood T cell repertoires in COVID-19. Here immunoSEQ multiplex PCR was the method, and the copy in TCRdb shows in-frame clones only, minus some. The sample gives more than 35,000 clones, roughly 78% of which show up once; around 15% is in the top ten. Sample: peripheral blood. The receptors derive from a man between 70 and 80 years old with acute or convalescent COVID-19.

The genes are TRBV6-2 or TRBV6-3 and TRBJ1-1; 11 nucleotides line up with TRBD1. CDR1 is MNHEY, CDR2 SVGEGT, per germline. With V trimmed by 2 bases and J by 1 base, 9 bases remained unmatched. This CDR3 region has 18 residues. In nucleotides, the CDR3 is TGTGCCAGCAGTTACCCAATAGGACAGGGGGCTCAGAACACTGAAGCTTTCTTT. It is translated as CASSYPIGQGAQNTEAFF.

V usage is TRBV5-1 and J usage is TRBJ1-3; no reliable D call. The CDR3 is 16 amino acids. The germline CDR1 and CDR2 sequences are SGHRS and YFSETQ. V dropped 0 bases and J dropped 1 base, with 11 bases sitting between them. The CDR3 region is CASSLATQTSGNTIYF. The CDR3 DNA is TGCGCCAGCAGCTTGGCCACACAGACATCTGGAAACACCATATATTTT. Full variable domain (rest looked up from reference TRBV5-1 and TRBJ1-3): KAGVTQTPRYLIKTRGQQVTLSCSPISGHRSVSWYQQTPGQGLQFLFEYFSETQRNKGNFPGRFSGRQFSNSRSEMNVSTLELGDSALYLCASSLATQTSGNTIYFGEGSWLTVV.

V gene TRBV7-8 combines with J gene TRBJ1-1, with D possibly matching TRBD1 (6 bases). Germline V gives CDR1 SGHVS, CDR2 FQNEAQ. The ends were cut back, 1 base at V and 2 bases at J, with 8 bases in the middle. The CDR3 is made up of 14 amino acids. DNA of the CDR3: TGTGCCAGCAGCTTAGGGGGGCTCAACACTGAAGCTTTCTTT. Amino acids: CASSLGGLNTEAFF.

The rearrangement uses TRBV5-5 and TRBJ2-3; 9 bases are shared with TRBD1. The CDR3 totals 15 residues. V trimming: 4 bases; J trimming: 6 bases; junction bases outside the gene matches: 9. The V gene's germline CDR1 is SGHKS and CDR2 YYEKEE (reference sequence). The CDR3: CASSLGQGISDTQYF. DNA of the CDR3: TGTGCCAGCAGCCTGGGACAGGGAATTTCGGATACGCAGTATTTT. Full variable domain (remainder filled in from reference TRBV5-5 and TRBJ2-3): DAGVTQSPTHLIKTRGQQVTLRCSPISGHKSVSWYQQVLGQGPQFIFQYYEKEERGRGNFPDRFSARQFPNYSSELNVNALLLGDSALYLCASSLGQGISDTQYFGPGTRLTVL.

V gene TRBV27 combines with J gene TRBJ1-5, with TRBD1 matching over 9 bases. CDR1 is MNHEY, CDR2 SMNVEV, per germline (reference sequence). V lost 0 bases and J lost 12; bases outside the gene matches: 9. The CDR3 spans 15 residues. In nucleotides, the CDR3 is TGTGCCAGCAGTTTATCGGTGGGGAGGGACAGGGTCCAGCATTTT. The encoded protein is CASSLSVGRDRVQHF.

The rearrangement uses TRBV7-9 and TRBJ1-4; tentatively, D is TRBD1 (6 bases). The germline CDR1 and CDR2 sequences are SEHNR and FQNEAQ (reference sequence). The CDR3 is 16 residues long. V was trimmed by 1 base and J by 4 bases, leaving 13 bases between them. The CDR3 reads CASSLGVDSFNEKLFF. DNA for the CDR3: TGTGCCAGCAGCTTAGGGGTGGACAGCTTTAATGAAAAACTGTTTTTT. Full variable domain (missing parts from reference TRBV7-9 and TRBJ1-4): DTGVSQNPRHKITKRGQNVTFRCDPISEHNRLYWYRQTLGQGPEFLTYFQNEAQLEKSRLLSDRFSAERPKGSFSTLEIQRTEQGDSAMYLCASSLGVDSFNEKLFFGSGTQLSVL.

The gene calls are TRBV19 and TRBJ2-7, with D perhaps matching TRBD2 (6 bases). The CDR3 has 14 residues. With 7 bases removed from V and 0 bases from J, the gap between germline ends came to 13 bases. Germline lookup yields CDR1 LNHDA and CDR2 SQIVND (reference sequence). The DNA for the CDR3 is TGTGCCAGTACTCCAGGCGGGGCCTCCTACGAGCAGTACTTC. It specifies CASTPGGASYEQYF.

The DNA of the CDR3 is TGTGCCAGCAGTTCCCGGGACAGGGGGCTCTACGAGCAGTACTTC. This sequence encodes CASSSRDRGLYEQYF. The chain is built from TRBV6-2 or TRBV6-3 and TRBJ2-7; 12 bases match TRBD1. CDR3 length equals 15 residues. The junction had 4 bases not matched to a gene; V was cut back by 4 bases and J by 3 bases. The germline gives CDR1 MNHEY, CDR2 SVGEGT.

CDR3: CASSYSPRTQGDEQFF. CDR3 DNA sequence: TGTGCCAGCAGTTACTCGCCCCGAACCCAAGGGGATGAGCAGTTCTTC. This chain connects TRBV6-5 to TRBJ2-1; tentatively, D is TRBD1 (5 bases). V was cut by 0 bases and J by 8 bases, with 17 bases left in between. The CDR3 extends over 16 amino acids. Per germline, CDR1 MNHEY and CDR2 SVGAGI.

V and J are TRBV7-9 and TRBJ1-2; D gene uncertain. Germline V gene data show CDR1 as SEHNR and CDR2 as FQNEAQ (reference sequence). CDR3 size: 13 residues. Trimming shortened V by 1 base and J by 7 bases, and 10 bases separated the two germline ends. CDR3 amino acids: CASSLVGEAGYTF. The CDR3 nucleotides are TGTGCCAGCAGCTTAGTCGGGGAGGCTGGCTACACCTTC.

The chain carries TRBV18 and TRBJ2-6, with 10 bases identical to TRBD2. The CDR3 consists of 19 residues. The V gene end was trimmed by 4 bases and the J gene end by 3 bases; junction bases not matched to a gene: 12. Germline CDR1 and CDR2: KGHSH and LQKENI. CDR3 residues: CASSQALPGLASGANVLTF. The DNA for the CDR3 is TGTGCCAGCTCACAAGCCCTACCGGGACTAGCGAGTGGGGCCAACGTCCTGACTTTC.

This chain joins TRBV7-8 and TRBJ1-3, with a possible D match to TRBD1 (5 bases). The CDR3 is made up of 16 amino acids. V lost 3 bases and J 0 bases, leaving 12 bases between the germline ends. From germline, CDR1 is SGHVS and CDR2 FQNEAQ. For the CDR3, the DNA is TGTGCCAGCAGCTTTACACCCCAGGGCTCTGGAAACACCATATATTTT. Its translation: CASSFTPQGSGNTIYF.

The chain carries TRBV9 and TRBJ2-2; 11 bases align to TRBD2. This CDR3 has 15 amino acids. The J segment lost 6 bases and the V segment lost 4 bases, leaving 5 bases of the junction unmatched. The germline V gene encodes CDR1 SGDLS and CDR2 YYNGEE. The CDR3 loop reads CASSQSSGGSGELFF. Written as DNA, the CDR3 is TGTGCCAGCAGCCAGTCTAGCGGGGGGTCCGGGGAGCTGTTTTTT.

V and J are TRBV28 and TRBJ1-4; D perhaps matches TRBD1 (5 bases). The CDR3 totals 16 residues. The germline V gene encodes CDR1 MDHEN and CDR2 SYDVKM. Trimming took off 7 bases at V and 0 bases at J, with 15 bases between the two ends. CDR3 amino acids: CASTLWRDATNEKLFF. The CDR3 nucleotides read TGTGCCAGCACCCTGTGGAGGGACGCAACTAATGAAAAACTGTTTTTT.

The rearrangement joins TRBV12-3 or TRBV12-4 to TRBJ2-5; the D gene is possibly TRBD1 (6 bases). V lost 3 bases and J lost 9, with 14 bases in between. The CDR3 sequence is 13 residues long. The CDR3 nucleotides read TGTGCCAGCAGTTTTAAGGGGGACGACGCCCAGTACTTC. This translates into CASSFKGDDAQYF.

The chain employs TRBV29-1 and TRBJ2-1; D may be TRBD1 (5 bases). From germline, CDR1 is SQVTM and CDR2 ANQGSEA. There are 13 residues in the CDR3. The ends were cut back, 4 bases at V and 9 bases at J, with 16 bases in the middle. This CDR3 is CSVGQHYLGEQFF. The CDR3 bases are TGCAGCGTTGGACAGCACTACCTTGGTGAGCAGTTCTTC.

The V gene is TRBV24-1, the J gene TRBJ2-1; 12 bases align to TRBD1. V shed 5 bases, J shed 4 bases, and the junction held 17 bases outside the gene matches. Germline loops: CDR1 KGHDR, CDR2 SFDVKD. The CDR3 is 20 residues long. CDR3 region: CATSAQAGTGGVIVYNEQFF. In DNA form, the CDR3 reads TGTGCCACCAGTGCCCAAGCAGGGACAGGGGGCGTAATAGTGTACAATGAGCAGTTCTTC.

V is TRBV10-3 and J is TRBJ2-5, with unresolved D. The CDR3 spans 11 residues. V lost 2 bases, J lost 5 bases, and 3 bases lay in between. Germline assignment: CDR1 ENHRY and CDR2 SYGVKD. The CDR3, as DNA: TGTGCCATCAGTGAGCGTGAGACCCAGTACTTC. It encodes CAISERETQYF.

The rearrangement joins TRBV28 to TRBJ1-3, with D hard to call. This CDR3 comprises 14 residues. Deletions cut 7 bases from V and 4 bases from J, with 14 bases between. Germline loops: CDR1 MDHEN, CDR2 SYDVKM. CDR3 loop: CASNSAGNGNTIYF. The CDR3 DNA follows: TGTGCCAGCAATTCGGCGGGTAACGGAAACACCATATATTTT.

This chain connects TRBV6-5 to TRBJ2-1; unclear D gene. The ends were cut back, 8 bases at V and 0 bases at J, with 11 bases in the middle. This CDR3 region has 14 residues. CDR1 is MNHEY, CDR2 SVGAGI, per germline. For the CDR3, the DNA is TGTGCCAGCGTGTCAGGCAGCTCCTACAATGAGCAGTTCTTC. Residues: CASVSGSSYNEQFF.

In DNA form, the CDR3 reads TGTGCCACCAACCGACTCGGCGGCTATGGCTACACCTTC. It yields the protein CATNRLGGYGYTF. J is TRBJ1-2 and V is TRBV12-3 or TRBV12-4; no definite D call. The CDR3 is 13 amino acids. Trimming shortened V by 10 bases and J by 4 bases, and 16 bases separated the two germline ends.

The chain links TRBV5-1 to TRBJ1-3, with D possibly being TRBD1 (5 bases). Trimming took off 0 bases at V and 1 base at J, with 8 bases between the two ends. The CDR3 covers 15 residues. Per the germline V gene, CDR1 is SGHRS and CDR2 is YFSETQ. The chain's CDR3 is CASSLAAGSGNTIYF. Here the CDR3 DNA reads TGCGCCAGCAGCTTGGCGGCAGGGTCTGGAAACACCATATATTTT. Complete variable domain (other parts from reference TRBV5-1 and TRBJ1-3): KAGVTQTPRYLIKTRGQQVTLSCSPISGHRSVSWYQQTPGQGLQFLFEYFSETQRNKGNFPGRFSGRQFSNSRSEMNVSTLELGDSALYLCASSLAAGSGNTIYFGEGSWLTVV.

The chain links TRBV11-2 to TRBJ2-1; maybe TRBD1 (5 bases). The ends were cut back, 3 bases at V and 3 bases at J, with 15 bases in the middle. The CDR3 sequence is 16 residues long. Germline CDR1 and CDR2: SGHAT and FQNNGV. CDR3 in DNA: TGTGCCAGCAGCTTCCAAGAGTTAGACAGCTACAATGAGCAGTTCTTC. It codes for CASSFQELDSYNEQFF.

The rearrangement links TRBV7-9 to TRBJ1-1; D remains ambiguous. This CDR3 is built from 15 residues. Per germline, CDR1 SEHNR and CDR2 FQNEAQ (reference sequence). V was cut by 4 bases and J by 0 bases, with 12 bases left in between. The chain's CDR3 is CASSSHRTLNTEAFF. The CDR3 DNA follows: TGTGCCAGCAGCTCCCATCGGACTCTGAACACTGAAGCTTTCTTT.

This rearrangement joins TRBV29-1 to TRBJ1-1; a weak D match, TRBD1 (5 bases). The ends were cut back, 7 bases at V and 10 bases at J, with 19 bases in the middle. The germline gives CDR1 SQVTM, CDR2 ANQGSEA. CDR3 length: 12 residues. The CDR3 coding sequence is TGCAGCGGCAGGGTCCTCCCCTTTGGAGCTTTCTTT. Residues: CSGRVLPFGAFF.

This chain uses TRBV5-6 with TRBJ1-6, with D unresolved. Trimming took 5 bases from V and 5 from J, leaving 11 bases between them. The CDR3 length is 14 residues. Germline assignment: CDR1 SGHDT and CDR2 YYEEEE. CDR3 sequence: CASSWRRHNSPLHF. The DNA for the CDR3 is TGTGCCAGCAGTTGGAGAAGGCATAATTCACCCCTCCACTTT.

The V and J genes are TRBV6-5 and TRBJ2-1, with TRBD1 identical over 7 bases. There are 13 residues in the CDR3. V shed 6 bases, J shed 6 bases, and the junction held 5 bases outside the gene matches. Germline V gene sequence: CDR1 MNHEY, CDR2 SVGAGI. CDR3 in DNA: TGTGCCAGCAGAGCCAGACAGGGCAATGAGCAGTTCTTC. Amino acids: CASRARQGNEQFF.

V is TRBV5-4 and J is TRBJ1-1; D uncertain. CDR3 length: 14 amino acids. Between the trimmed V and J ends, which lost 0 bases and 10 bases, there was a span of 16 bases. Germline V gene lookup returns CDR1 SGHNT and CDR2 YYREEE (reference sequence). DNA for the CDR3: TGTGCCAGCAGCTTGGCGTCGGGGAGCGGTGGAGCTTTCTTT. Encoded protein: CASSLASGSGGAFF. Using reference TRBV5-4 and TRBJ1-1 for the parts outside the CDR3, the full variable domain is ETGVTQSPTHLIKTRGQQVTLRCSSQSGHNTVSWYQQALGQGPQFIFQYYREEENGRGNFPPRFSGLQFPNYSSELNVNALELDDSALYLCASSLASGSGGAFFGQGTRLTVV.

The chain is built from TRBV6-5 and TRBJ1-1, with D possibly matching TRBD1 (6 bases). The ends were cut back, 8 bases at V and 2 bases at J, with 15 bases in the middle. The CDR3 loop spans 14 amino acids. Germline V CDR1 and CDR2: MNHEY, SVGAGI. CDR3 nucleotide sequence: TGTGCCAGCGTAAACAGGGTGGATAACACTGAAGCTTTCTTT. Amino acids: CASVNRVDNTEAFF.